The next 19 T cell receptor beta chains were all read from a single sample in a study of monozygotic twins with inflammatory bowel disease. TCRdb reworked the 5' RACE reads into one entry per CDR3 protein, no DNA. The sample is made up of approximately 400,000 distinct CDR3 sequences, and the top ten hold roughly 2.6% of it. The sequenced material came from blood. Receptors originate from a human donor with ulcerative colitis or Crohn's disease, or a healthy co-twin of an affected twin (not recorded which).

This chain uses TRBV19 with TRBJ2-7; TCRdb proposes TRBD1, but this gene call is untestable without DNA. The germline V gene encodes CDR1 LNHDA and CDR2 SQIVND (reference sequence). The CDR3 has 14 residues. CDR3 amino acids: CASSSRGAADEQYF.

The chain employs TRBV6-5 and TRBJ1-1. The germline CDR1 and CDR2 sequences are MNHEY and SVGAGI. There are 15 residues in the CDR3. Here the CDR3 reads CASSWATPETTEAFF.

The chain couples TRBV11-1 to TRBJ1-6; the TRBD1 assignment by TCRdb is unverifiable without DNA. The CDR3 spans 21 residues. From germline, CDR1 is SGHAT and CDR2 FQDESV (reference sequence). This CDR3 is CASSLGGDVGQAGTNNSPLHF. Using reference TRBV11-1 and TRBJ1-6 for the parts outside the CDR3, the full variable domain is EAEVAQSPRYKITEKSQAVAFWCDPISGHATLYWYRQILGQGPELLVQFQDESVVDDSQLPKDRFSAERLKGVDSTLKIQPAELGDSAMYLCASSLGGDVGQAGTNNSPLHFGNGTRLTVT.

This chain joins TRBV5-8 and TRBJ2-7; TCRdb reports TRBD1, a call that lacks DNA to check it against. The CDR3 is 15 amino acids. The V gene's germline CDR1 is SGHTS and CDR2 YDEGEE. The chain's CDR3 is CASTVQGTVPYEQYF.

The V and J genes are TRBV5-8 and TRBJ1-4; as DNA is missing, the TRBD1 call by TCRdb cannot be tested. The CDR3 covers 15 residues. Germline V CDR1 and CDR2: SGHTS, YDEGEE. CDR3 residues: CASSPGTGANEKLFF.

The J gene is TRBJ2-1, the V gene TRBV4-2; TCRdb returns TRBD1, unconfirmable since there is no DNA. Germline lookup yields CDR1 LGHNA and CDR2 YNFKEQ. The CDR3 covers 14 residues. CDR3 region: CASSKPGTGDEQFF.

The chain uses TRBV5-1 and TRBJ1-1. The CDR3 is 14 residues long. Germline V gives CDR1 SGHRS, CDR2 YFSETQ. Here the CDR3 reads CASSLVRMNTEAFF. Using reference TRBV5-1 and TRBJ1-1 for the parts outside the CDR3, the full variable domain is KAGVTQTPRYLIKTRGQQVTLSCSPISGHRSVSWYQQTPGQGLQFLFEYFSETQRNKGNFPGRFSGRQFSNSRSEMNVSTLELGDSALYLCASSLVRMNTEAFFGQGTRLTVV.

This chain connects TRBV15 to TRBJ2-2. This CDR3 contains 14 residues. The germline CDR1 and CDR2 sequences are LNHNV and YYDKDF (reference sequence). CDR3 protein: CATSRTRSTGELFF.

The CDR3: CASSARDYTEAFF. The chain recombines TRBV7-9 with TRBJ1-1. The germline gives CDR1 SEHNR, CDR2 FQNEAQ (reference sequence). The CDR3 sequence is 13 residues long.

The CDR3 protein is CATSDPPGYGYTF. The chain recombines TRBV24-1 with TRBJ1-2. Germline values: CDR1 KGHDR, CDR2 SFDVKD. There are 13 residues in the CDR3.

The CDR3 sequence is CASSPGGGEQPQHF. The rearrangement uses TRBV18 and TRBJ1-5; TCRdb designates TRBD1, a call that cannot be tested without DNA. Germline V CDR1 and CDR2: KGHSH, LQKENI. CDR3 length equals 14 residues.

CDR3 sequence reads: CASSSKPRDRRFPAVGYGYTF. The gene calls are TRBV12-3 or TRBV12-4 and TRBJ1-2. There are 21 residues in the CDR3.

The chain joins TRBV20-1 to TRBJ2-3; lacking DNA, the TRBD1 call made by TCRdb goes unchecked. The germline gives CDR1 DFQATT, CDR2 SNEGSKA (reference sequence). CDR3 size: 15 residues. CDR3 sequence: CSARSGGGYRDTQYF.

This rearrangement joins TRBV12-3 or TRBV12-4 to TRBJ1-1; TCRdb returns TRBD1, unconfirmable since there is no DNA. The CDR3 spans 14 residues. CDR3 residues: CASSPGWGDTEAFF.

The V and J genes are TRBV18 and TRBJ2-6. The germline V gene has CDR1 KGHSH and CDR2 LQKENI. This CDR3 region has 18 residues. This CDR3 reads CASSRRITENSGANVLTF.

CDR3 loop: CASNILGNFDEQYF. The J gene is TRBJ2-7, the V gene TRBV6-2 or TRBV6-3. CDR1 MNHEY and CDR2 SVGEGT come from the germline V gene. This CDR3 is built from 14 residues.

The chain recombines TRBV9 with TRBJ1-3. The germline V gene encodes CDR1 SGDLS and CDR2 YYNGEE. The CDR3 length is 11 residues. The CDR3 is CASSGGNTIYF.

This chain uses TRBV3-1 with TRBJ1-2. The CDR3 runs 12 residues. Germline assignment: CDR1 LGHDT and CDR2 YNNKEL (reference sequence). CDR3 amino acids: CASSQVRAGPTF.

This sequence joins TRBV3-1 and TRBJ2-3; TCRdb's D call, TRBD2, is unchecked because there is no DNA. Germline lookup yields CDR1 LGHDT and CDR2 YNNKEL (reference sequence). There are 17 residues in the CDR3. CDR3 residues: CASSTGELAGITDTQYF.